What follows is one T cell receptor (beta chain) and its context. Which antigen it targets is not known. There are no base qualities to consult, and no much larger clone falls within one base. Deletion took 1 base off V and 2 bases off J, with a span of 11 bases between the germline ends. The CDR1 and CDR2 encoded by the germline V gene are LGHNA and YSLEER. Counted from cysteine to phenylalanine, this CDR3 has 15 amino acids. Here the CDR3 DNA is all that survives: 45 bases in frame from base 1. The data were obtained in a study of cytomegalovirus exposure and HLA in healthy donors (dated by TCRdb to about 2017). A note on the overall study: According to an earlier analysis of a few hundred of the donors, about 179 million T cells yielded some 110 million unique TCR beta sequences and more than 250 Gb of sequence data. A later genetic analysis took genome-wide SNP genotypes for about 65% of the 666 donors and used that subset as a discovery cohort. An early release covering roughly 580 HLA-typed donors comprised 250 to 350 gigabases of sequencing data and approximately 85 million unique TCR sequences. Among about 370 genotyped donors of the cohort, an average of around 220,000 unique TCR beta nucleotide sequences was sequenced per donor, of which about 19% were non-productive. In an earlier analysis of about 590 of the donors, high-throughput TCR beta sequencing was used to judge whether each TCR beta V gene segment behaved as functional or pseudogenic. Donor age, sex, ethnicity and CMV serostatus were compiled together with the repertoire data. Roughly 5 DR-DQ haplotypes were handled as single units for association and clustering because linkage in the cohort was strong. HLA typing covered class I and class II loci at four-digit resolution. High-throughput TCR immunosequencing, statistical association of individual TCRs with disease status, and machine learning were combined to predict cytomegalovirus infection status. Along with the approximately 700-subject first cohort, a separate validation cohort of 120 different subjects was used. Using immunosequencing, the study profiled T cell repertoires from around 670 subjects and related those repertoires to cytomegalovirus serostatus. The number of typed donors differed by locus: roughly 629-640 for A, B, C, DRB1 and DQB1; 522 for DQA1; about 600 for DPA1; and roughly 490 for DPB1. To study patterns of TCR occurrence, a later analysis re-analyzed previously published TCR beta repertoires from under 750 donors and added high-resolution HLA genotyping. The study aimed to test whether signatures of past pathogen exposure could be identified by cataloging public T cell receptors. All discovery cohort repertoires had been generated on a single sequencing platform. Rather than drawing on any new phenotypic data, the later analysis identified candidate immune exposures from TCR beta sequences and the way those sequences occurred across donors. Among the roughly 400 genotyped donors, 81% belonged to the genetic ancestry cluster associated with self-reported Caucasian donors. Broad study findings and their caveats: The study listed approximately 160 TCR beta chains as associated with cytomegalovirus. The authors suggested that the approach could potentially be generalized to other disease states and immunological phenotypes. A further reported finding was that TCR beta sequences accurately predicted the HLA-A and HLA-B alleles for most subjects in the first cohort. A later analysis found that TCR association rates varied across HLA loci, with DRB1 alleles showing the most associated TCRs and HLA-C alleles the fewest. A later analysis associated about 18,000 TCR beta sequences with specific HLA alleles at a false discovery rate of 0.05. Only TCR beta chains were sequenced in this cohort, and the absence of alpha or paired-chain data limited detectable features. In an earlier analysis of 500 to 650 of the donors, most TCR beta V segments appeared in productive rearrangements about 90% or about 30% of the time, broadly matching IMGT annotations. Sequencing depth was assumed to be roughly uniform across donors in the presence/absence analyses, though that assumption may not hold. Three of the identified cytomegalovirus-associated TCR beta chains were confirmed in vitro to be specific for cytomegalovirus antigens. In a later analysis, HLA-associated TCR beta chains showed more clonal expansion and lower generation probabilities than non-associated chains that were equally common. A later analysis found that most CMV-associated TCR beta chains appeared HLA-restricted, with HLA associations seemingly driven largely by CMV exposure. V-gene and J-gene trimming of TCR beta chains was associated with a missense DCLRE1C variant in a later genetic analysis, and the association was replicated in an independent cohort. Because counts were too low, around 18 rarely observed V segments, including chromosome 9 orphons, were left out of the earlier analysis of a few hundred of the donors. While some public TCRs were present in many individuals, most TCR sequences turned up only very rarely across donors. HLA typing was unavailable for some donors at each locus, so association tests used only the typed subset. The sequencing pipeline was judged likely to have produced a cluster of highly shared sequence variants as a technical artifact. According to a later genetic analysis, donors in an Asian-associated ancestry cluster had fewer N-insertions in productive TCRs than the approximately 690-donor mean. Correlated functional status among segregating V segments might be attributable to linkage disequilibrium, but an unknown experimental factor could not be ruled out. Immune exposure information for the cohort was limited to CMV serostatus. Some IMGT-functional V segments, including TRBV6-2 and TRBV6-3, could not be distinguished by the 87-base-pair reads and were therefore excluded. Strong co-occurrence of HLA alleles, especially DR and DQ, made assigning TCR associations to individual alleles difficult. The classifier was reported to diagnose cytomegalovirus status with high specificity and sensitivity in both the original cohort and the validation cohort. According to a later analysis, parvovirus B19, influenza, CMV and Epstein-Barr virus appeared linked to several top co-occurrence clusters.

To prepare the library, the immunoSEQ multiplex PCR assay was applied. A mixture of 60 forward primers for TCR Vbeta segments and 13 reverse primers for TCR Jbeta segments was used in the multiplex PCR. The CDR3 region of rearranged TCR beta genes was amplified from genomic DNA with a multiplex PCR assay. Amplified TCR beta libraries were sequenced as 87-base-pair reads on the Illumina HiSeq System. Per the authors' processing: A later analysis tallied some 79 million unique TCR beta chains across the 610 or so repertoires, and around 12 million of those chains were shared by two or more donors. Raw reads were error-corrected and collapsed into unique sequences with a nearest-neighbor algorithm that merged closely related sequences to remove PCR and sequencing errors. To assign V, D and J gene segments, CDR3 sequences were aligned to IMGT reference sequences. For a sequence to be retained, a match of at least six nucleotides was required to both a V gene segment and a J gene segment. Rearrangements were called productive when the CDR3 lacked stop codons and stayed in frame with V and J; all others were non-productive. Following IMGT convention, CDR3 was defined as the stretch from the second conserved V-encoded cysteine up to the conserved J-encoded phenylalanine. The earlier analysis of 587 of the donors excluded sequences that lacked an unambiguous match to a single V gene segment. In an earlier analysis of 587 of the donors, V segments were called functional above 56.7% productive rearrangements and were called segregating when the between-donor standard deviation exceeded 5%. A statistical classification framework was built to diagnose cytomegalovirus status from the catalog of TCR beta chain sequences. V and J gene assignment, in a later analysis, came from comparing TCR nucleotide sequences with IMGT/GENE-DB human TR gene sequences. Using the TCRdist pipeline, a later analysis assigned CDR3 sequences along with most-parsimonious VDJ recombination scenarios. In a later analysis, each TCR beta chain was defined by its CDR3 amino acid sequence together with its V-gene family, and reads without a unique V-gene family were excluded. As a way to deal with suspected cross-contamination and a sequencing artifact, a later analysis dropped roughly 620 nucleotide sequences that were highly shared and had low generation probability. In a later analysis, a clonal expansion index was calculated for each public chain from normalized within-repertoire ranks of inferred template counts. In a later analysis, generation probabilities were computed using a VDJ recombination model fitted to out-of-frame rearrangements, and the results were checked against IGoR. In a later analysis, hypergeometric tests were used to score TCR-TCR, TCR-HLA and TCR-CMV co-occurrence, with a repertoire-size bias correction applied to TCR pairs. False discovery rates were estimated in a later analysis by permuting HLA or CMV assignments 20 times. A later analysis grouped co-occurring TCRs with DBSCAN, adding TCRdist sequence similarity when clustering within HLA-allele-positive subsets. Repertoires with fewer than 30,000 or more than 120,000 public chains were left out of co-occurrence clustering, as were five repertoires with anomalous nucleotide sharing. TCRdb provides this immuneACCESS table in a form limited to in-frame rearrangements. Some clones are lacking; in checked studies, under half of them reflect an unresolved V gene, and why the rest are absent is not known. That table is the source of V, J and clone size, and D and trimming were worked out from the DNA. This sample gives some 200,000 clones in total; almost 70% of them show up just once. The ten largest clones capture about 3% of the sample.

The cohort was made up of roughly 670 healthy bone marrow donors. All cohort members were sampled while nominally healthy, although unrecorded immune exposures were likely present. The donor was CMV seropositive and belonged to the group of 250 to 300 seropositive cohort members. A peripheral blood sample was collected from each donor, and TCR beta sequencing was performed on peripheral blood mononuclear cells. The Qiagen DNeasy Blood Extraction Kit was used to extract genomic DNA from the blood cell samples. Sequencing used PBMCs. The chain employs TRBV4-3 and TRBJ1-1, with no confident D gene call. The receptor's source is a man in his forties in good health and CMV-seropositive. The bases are TGCGCCAGCAGCCAAGCGCTACAGAGTAACACTGAAGCTTTCTTT. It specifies CASSQALQSNTEAFF.